These 15 T cell receptor beta chains were sequenced from one sample in a study of blood T cell repertoires in COVID-19. Measured with immunoSEQ multiplex PCR; TCRdb has only the in-frame clones, and not every one. Of 40,000 to 45,000 clones in the sample, more than 75% were seen once. The sequenced sample was peripheral blood. All receptors come from a man between 40 and 49 years old with COVID-19, enrolled during active disease.

V usage is TRBV27 and J usage is TRBJ1-2; D gene uncertain. V was pared by 9 bases and J by 3 bases, with 14 bases between. There are 13 residues in the CDR3. The germline V gene has CDR1 MNHEY and CDR2 SMNVEV (reference sequence). The CDR3 DNA sequence: TGTGCCAGTTCGATCGGAGTGGACTATGGCTACACCTTC. Its protein product is CASSIGVDYGYTF.

The V call is TRBV12-5, the J call TRBJ1-2; a possible D gene is TRBD1 (5 bases). In germline, CDR1 is LGHNT, CDR2 FRNRAP. This CDR3 has 14 amino acids. V gave up 5 bases and J gave up 3 bases, with 13 bases separating them. The CDR3 here is CASGLGGGHYGYTF. The CDR3 DNA is TGTGCTAGTGGTCTGGGCGGGGGTCACTATGGCTACACCTTC.

This clone appeared a few times. The CDR3 DNA follows: TGCGCCAGCAGCGCAGGACAGGAGAACTACGAGCAGTACTTC. It specifies CASSAGQENYEQYF. The genes are TRBV5-1 and TRBJ2-7; 7 bases map to TRBD1. V gave up 4 bases and J gave up 3 bases; unmatched junction bases: 7. Germline V CDR1 and CDR2: SGHRS, YFSETQ. The CDR3 runs to 14 residues.

The chain is built from TRBV6-6 and TRBJ1-5; the match to TRBD1 covers 8 bases. Germline V CDR1 and CDR2: MNHNY, SVGAGI (reference sequence). With 7 bases clipped from V and 10 bases from J, the junction kept 9 bases outside the gene matches. This CDR3 comprises 13 residues. The CDR3 reads CASTQTGTGPQHF. CDR3 nucleotides: TGTGCCAGCACCCAGACAGGGACAGGACCCCAGCATTTT.

The chain combines TRBV7-8 with TRBJ2-1, with 11 bases lining up with TRBD2. V trimming: 5 bases; J trimming: 4 bases; junction bases outside the gene matches: 7. The CDR3 is 16 amino acids. Per the germline V gene, CDR1 is SGHVS and CDR2 is FQNEAQ. CDR3 DNA sequence: TGTGCCAGCAGCAGACTGACTAGCGGGACGTACAATGAGCAGTTCTTC. Residues: CASSRLTSGTYNEQFF.

CDR3 in amino acids: CASSQRDLAGTYEQYF. As DNA, the CDR3 is TGCGCCAGCAGCCAGAGGGATCTAGCGGGGACCTACGAGCAGTACTTC. This chain links TRBV4-1 with TRBJ2-7, with 9 bases fitting TRBD2. The J segment lost 2 bases and the V segment lost 3 bases, leaving 8 bases of the junction unmatched. Per germline, CDR1 MGHRA and CDR2 YSYEKL. This CDR3 spans 16 amino acids.

The rearrangement links TRBV19 to TRBJ1-1, with TRBD1 as a possible D gene (5 bases). This CDR3 has 14 amino acids. CDR1 is LNHDA, CDR2 SQIVND, per germline (reference sequence). V lost 6 bases and J lost 4, with 15 bases in between. This chain's CDR3 is CASSFNSGGTEAFF. In DNA, the CDR3 is TGTGCCAGTAGCTTTAACTCCGGGGGCACTGAAGCTTTCTTT.

The J gene is TRBJ2-3, the V gene TRBV19, with TRBD2 matching over 9 bases. There are 19 residues in the CDR3. Trimming cost V 4 bases and J 6 bases; bases outside gene matches: 20. Germline V gene data show CDR1 as LNHDA and CDR2 as SQIVND (reference sequence). CDR3 protein: CASSRTVGTSTTSRDTQYF. The CDR3 bases are TGTGCCAGTAGTAGGACGGTGGGGACTAGCACTACTTCTAGGGATACGCAGTATTTT.

This chain connects TRBV19 to TRBJ1-1; the D is unclear. The CDR3 has 14 residues. The germline V gene has CDR1 LNHDA and CDR2 SQIVND (reference sequence). Trimming left V 7 bases short and J 5 bases short, with 17 bases between. CDR3 residues: CASNPRGRVTEAFF. For the CDR3, the DNA is TGTGCCAGTAACCCCCGGGGTAGGGTTACTGAAGCTTTCTTT.

The chain is built from TRBV5-1 and TRBJ2-3; 14 positions match TRBD2. Trimming removed 4 bases from V and 0 bases from J; junction bases left unmatched: 4. From germline, CDR1 is SGHRS and CDR2 YFSETQ. This CDR3 is built from 17 residues. The CDR3 DNA is TGCGCCAGCAGCACCGGGACTAGCGGGGGTAGCACAGATACGCAGTATTTT. The encoded protein is CASSTGTSGGSTDTQYF.

V is TRBV11-2 and J is TRBJ2-7; D is unclear. There are 13 residues in the CDR3. The V end lost 1 base, the J end lost 2 bases, and 6 bases lay between the germline ends. Germline CDR1 and CDR2: SGHAT and FQNNGV. DNA of the CDR3: TGTGCCAGCAGCTTAGGTCCTACCTACGAGCAGTACTTC. It yields the protein CASSLGPTYEQYF.

This chain joins TRBV18 and TRBJ1-3; unclear D gene. Germline CDR1 and CDR2: KGHSH and LQKENI. The CDR3 length is 15 residues. V gave up 1 base and J gave up 0 bases, with 7 bases separating them. CDR3 DNA: TGTGCCAGCTCACCACAAGGGAGCTCTGGAAACACCATATATTTT. This translates into CASSPQGSSGNTIYF.

J is TRBJ2-3 and V is TRBV10-1; D unclear. V lost 3 bases and J 1 base, leaving 11 bases between the germline ends. CDR1 and CDR2 (germline): WNHNN, SYGVQD (reference sequence). The CDR3 extends over 15 amino acids. The CDR3 region has the DNA TGCGCCAGCAGTGACCCCCTTTCTGGCACAGATACGCAGTATTTT. This encodes CASSDPLSGTDTQYF.

The rearrangement uses TRBV19 and TRBJ2-5, with D hard to call. Per the germline V gene, CDR1 is LNHDA and CDR2 is SQIVND (reference sequence). V was trimmed by 3 bases and J by 3 bases, leaving 8 bases between them. The CDR3 sequence is 13 residues long. DNA of the CDR3: TGTGCCAGTAGTATCGCGGCAGAAGAGACCCAGTACTTC. Translating gives CASSIAAEETQYF.

The rearrangement links TRBV30 to TRBJ2-3; 7 bases fit TRBD2. Germline V gene lookup returns CDR1 GTSNPN and CDR2 SVGIG (reference sequence). J was trimmed by 6 bases and V by 3 bases; bases with no gene match: 9. The CDR3 sequence is 14 residues long. In DNA, the CDR3 is TGTGCCTGGAGACAGGCGGGAGCTTTGGATACGCAGTATTTT. Translated, it gives CAWRQAGALDTQYF.